This T cell receptor beta chain was found in a study of Tregs in tolerant kidney transplant recipients. Whole-study findings and limits: Biological reproducibility was not directly addressed in this study.

Thawed PBMCs were FACS-sorted into unstimulated CD4+CD25+CD127- regulatory T cells, CD4+CD25- non-regulatory cells, CD4 and CD8 cells. Clones were sequenced by immunoSEQ multiplex PCR, and TCRdb holds only the in-frame ones, with some missing. This sample yields about 240,000 clones, of which around 82% are seen a single time; approximately 0.69% belongs to the top ten. A remark on this clone: No antigen is known for it.

Germline lookup yields CDR1 SNHLY and CDR2 FYNNEI. This CDR3 has 12 amino acids. Trimming shortened V by 1 base and J by 7 bases, and 8 bases separated the two germline ends. The receptor comes from a human donor in good health. The sequenced material came from CD4+ T cells from blood. This chain uses TRBV2 with TRBJ2-7; D is uncertain. CDR3 protein: CASSEGLGEQYF. The CDR3, as DNA: TGTGCCAGCAGTGAAGGTCTTGGGGAGCAGTACTTC. Looking up the rest from reference TRBV2 and TRBJ2-7 gives the full variable domain: EPEVTQTPSHQVTQMGQEVILRCVPISNHLYFYWYRQILGQKVEFLVSFYNNEISEKSEIFDDQFSVERPDGSNFTLKIRSTKLEDSAMYFCASSEGLGEQYFGPGTRLTVT.